These T cell receptor beta chains were read from a single sample in a study of blood T cell repertoires in COVID-19. Data came from immunoSEQ multiplex PCR; TCRdb stores just in-frame clones and leaves some out. This sample yields about 350,000 clones, of which about nine tenths are seen a single time; 9.5% to 10% belongs to the top ten. The sample was peripheral blood. The receptors derive from a man aged 25 to 45 with COVID-19, enrolled during active disease. Both conserved end residues are part of each CDR3. A D gene is named only where the DNA matches it firmly. Size values are once, few and many counts, or a class for expanded clones, and some rows have none.

>TRBD1|TRBV4-2|TRBJ1-5|.
TGTGCCAGCAGCCAAGATCTCCGCAGGGGGCATGAGCCCCAGCATTTT
CASSQDLRRGHEPQHF
>.|TRBV4-2|TRBJ1-3|.
TGTGCCAGCAGCCAACGTCTTCCGCTAACAGGGATCATCGGAAACACCATATATTTT
CASSQRLPLTGIIGNTIYF
>.|TRBV28|TRBJ2-1|.
TGTGCCAGCAGTTTTTTTGGCAGGGGAGAAGGGGATGAGCAGTTCTTC
CASSFFGRGEGDEQFF
>TRBD1|TRBV10-2|TRBJ1-6|once
TGCGCCAGCATTGGGACAGAGAGCTCCTATAATTCACCCCTCCACTTT
CASIGTESSYNSPLHF
>.|TRBV12-5|TRBJ1-5|.
TGTGCTAGTGGTTTGGTACAAGTCCCAGGGGCCCACAATCAGCCCCAGCATTTT
CASGLVQVPGAHNQPQHF
>.|TRBV19|TRBJ1-5|once
TGTGCCAGTAGTATCGGTCAATCTCTCAATCAGCCCCAGCATTTT
CASSIGQSLNQPQHF
>TRBD1|TRBV11-2|TRBJ2-7|.
TGTGCCAGCAGCTTAGGTCAGGGACAGGCCTACGAGCAGTACTTC
CASSLGQGQAYEQYF
>TRBD2|TRBV7-2|TRBJ2-1|few
TGTGCCAGCAGCTTAGTCGGCGGGAGAGGCTCCTACAATGAGCAGTTCTTC
CASSLVGGRGSYNEQFF
>.|TRBV27|TRBJ2-1|.
TGTGCCAGCAGGACAGGCGGACTTATAGGTGAGCAGTTCTTC
CASRTGGLIGEQFF
>.|TRBV19|TRBJ1-4|.
TGTGCCAGTAGTCCCCAAGGGAGGGTTGATGAAAAACTGTTTTTT
CASSPQGRVDEKLFF
>TRBD1|TRBV5-6|TRBJ1-4|.
TGTGCCAGCAGCGCCCTGGACAGGGCAAATGAAAAACTGTTTTTT
CASSALDRANEKLFF
>.|TRBV7-2|TRBJ2-1|.
TGTGCCAGCAGCTTAGATTGGCGCGGGAATGAGCAGTTCTTC
CASSLDWRGNEQFF
>.|TRBV12-3/TRBV12-4|TRBJ2-5|.
TGTGCCAGCAGTTTATTTAGAGACACGACCCAGTACTTC
CASSLFRDTTQYF
>TRBD2|TRBV11-3|TRBJ2-2|.
TGTGCCAGCAGCTCTGGACTAGGTAGCACCGGGGAGCTGTTTTTT
CASSSGLGSTGELFF
>.|TRBV5-4|TRBJ2-7|.
TGTGCCAGCAGTCCCCAGGGCGCCGAGCAGTACTTC
CASSPQGAEQYF
>TRBD1|TRBV5-6|TRBJ1-5|once
TGTGCCAGCAGCTTTAACAGGGGACGTCAGCCCCAGCATTTT
CASSFNRGRQPQHF
>TRBD2|TRBV24-1|TRBJ2-3|once
TGTGCCACCAGTGATTTTTCAGGACTAGTGGGGACTAAGCGCCCGTTCGTGGATACGCAGTATTTT
CATSDFSGLVGTKRPFVDTQYF
>.|TRBV4-3|TRBJ2-7|.
TGCGCCAGCAGCCAAGGTTATCCAGACTACGAGCAGTACTTC
CASSQGYPDYEQYF
>TRBD2|TRBV6-2/TRBV6-3|TRBJ2-2|few
TGTGCCAGCAGTTGGGAGGGAGAGAGGAACACCGGGGAGCTGTTTTTT
CASSWEGERNTGELFF
>TRBD2|TRBV29-1|TRBJ2-5|.
TGCAGCGTTAGACTAGCGGGAGGCCGGGGGACCCAGTACTTC
CSVRLAGGRGTQYF
>.|TRBV6-4|TRBJ1-1|.
TGTGCCAGCAGCGGCGAGGCGAACACTGAAGCTTTCTTT
CASSGEANTEAFF
>TRBD1|TRBV4-2|TRBJ2-1|.
TGTGCCAGCAGCCTCGACGGACAGGGCTACAATGAGCAGTTCTTC
CASSLDGQGYNEQFF
>.|TRBV6-2/TRBV6-3|TRBJ1-1|.
TGTGCCAGCAGTCCAGACAGAAGCCCCATGAACACTGAAGCTTTCTTT
CASSPDRSPMNTEAFF
>.|TRBV15|TRBJ1-3|.
TGTGCCACCAGCAGAGATACAGGGCCTGGAAACACCATATATTTT
CATSRDTGPGNTIYF
>.|TRBV15|TRBJ1-6|.
TGTGCCACGCAATCTTCGGGGGGCCAACCCCTCCACTTT
CATQSSGGQPLHF